This TCR beta chain came from a study of immune cell composition in non-small cell lung cancer. Study-level points and caveats: It was not proven that tumour-reactive clones equal dominant tumour-associated clones.

This clone has a single count. Its specificity is not known. The junction departs from the called germline gene at one end, perhaps through a read error. Data came from immunoSEQ multiplex PCR; TCRdb stores just in-frame clones and leaves some out. The sample records several thousand clones, around 80% being singletons. The germline gives CDR1 SSHAT, CDR2 FNYEAQ (reference sequence). This CDR3 spans 13 amino acids. Sequencing was carried out using lung tumor tissue. This sequence joins TRBV7-7 and TRBJ1-1; TRBD1 is a possible D gene (5 bases). The clonotype comes from a human donor with non-small cell lung cancer. The chain's CDR3 is CASSLQENTEAFF. DNA of the CDR3: TGTGCTAGCAGCCTACAGGAGAACACTGAAGCTTTCTTT.